Presented here are 5 T cell receptor beta chains from one specimen sequenced in a study of beta chain features in type 1 diabetes (dated by TCRdb to the late 2010s). The antigens of these receptors remain unknown. General conclusions and limits of the study: Type 1 diabetes patients showed a moderate but significant shortening of TCRB CDR3 length in all four CD4+ subsets.

The library was built by means of the immunoSEQ multiplex PCR assay. The High Capacity cDNA Reverse Transcription Kit was used to reverse transcribe all of the isolated RNA, meaning that expressed TCRB transcripts were what got sequenced. TCRdb retrieved this table from immuneACCESS and kept in-frame rearrangements only. Not all clones are present; in checked studies, unresolved V genes account for under half, and no reason is known for the remainder. Here the sample has about 660,000 clones; roughly an eighth occur a single time. Of the sample, less than 0.04% falls within the top ten clones. Sequencing input: naive CD4+ T cells from blood. The meaning of the sample's cell subset or site label: true naive CD4+ T cells. The receptors here all came from a man aged 18 to 30 with type 1 diabetes.

This clone occurred a few times. The chain couples TRBV4-3 to TRBJ2-1; D possibly corresponds to TRBD1 (5 bases). V was pared by 4 bases and J by 3 bases, with 16 bases between. The germline CDR1 and CDR2 sequences are LGHNA and YSLEER. The CDR3 is 16 residues long. The CDR3 protein is CASSPAPQGRYNEQFF. The CDR3 DNA is TGCGCCAGCAGCCCCGCGCCCCAGGGTCGCTACAATGAGCAGTTCTTC.

The rearrangement joins TRBV9 to TRBJ2-1; D is possibly TRBD2 (6 bases). Germline V gives CDR1 SGDLS, CDR2 YYNGEE. This CDR3 is built from 14 residues. V was shortened by 3 bases and J by 8 bases, with 15 bases between the two germline ends. CDR3 coding DNA: TGTGCCAGCAGCGCGACCCCGACTAGTGATGAGCAGTTCTTC. Translation gives CASSATPTSDEQFF. Variable domain in full (rest from reference TRBV9 and TRBJ2-1): DSGVTQTPKHLITATGQRVTLRCSPRSGDLSVYWYQQSLDQGLQFLIQYYNGEERAKGNILERFSAQQFPDLHSELNLSSLELGDSALYFCASSATPTSDEQFFGPGTRLTVL.

The chain links TRBV6-1 to TRBJ2-1, with TRBD2 identical over 12 bases. The CDR3 length is 14 residues. Germline CDR1 and CDR2: MNHNS and SASEGT. V was pared by 4 bases and J by 6 bases, with 1 base of the junction left unmatched. DNA of the CDR3: TGTGCCAGCAGTGCTAGCGGGAGGGTCAATGAGCAGTTCTTC. Residues: CASSASGRVNEQFF.

The chain is built from TRBV18 and TRBJ2-6, with D tentatively TRBD2 (7 bases). Trimming removed 0 bases from V and 0 bases from J, with 12 bases in between. The CDR3 is 18 amino acids. CDR1 KGHSH and CDR2 LQKENI come from the germline V gene. CDR3 sequence: CASSPPAGASSGANVLTF. For the CDR3, the DNA is TGTGCCAGCTCACCACCGGCGGGGGCCAGCTCTGGGGCCAACGTCCTGACTTTC.

This clone has only a few counts. This chain uses TRBV19 with TRBJ2-7, with 10 bases lining up with TRBD1. Germline assignment: CDR1 LNHDA and CDR2 SQIVND (reference sequence). There are 15 residues in the CDR3. The V gene end was trimmed by 5 bases and the J gene end by 4 bases; junction bases not matched to a gene: 8. This CDR3 reads CASSPRRDRGYEQYF. As DNA, the CDR3 is TGTGCCAGTAGTCCCCGCCGGGACAGGGGTTACGAGCAGTACTTC.